This TCR beta chain was obtained from a study of early stage breast cancer tumors. For the study at large: The ER+/PR+/HER2- tumors included seven or eight ductal and a few lobular carcinomas. Study-level findings and limits: Compared with adjacent normal breast tissue, tumors showed 2 to 2.5-fold greater T cell density and higher clonality. Bulk DNA sequencing of unsorted cells missed chain pairing and markers.

Produced via immunoSEQ multiplex PCR; TCRdb's table is partial and in-frame only. The data show tens of thousands of clones, roughly four fifths seen once. The germline CDR1 and CDR2 sequences are SGHTA and FQGNSA. The V end lost 5 bases, the J end lost 7 bases, and 12 bases lay between the germline ends. This CDR3 is 13 amino acids long. This clone was picked up a small number of times. Its target is not known. V gene TRBV7-2 combines with J gene TRBJ1-5; D is possibly TRBD1 (6 bases). Sequences were obtained from blood. The clonotype comes from a person aged 45-60 years with breast cancer. CDR3 sequence reads: CASSLDRSQPQHF. DNA for the CDR3: TGTGCCAGCAGCCTAGACAGGTCCCAGCCCCAGCATTTT.